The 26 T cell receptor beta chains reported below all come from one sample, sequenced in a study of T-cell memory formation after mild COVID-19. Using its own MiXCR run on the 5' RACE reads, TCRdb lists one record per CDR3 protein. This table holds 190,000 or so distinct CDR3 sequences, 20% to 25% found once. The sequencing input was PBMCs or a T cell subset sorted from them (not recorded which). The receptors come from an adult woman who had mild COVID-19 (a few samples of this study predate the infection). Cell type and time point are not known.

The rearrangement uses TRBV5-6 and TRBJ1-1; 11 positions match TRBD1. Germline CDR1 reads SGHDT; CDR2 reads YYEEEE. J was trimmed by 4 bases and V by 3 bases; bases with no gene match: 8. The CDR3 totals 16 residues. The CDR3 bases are TGTGCCAGCAGCTGGAGGACAGGGGGCCCTTTCACTGAAGCTTTCTTT. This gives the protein CASSWRTGGPFTEAFF.

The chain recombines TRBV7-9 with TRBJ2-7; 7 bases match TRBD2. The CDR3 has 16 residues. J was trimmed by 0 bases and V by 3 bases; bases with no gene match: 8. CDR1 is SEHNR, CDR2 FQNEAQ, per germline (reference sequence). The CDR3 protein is CASSFPLAGPSYEQYF. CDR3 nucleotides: TGTGCCAGCAGCTTCCCTTTAGCGGGTCCCTCCTACGAGCAGTACTTC.

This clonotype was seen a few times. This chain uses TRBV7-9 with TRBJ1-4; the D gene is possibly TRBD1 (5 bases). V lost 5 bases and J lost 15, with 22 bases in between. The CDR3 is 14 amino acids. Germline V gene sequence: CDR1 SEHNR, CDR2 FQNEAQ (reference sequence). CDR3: CASSPSFGHGVLFF. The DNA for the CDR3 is TGTGCCAGCAGCCCAAGCTTCGGACACGGAGTCTTGTTTTTT.

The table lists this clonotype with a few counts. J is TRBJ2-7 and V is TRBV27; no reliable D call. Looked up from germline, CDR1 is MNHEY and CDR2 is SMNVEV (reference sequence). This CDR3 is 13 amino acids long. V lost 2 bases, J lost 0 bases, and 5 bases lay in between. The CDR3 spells CASSLEFSYEQYF. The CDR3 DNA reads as TGTGCCAGCAGTTTAGAATTCTCCTACGAGCAGTACTTC.

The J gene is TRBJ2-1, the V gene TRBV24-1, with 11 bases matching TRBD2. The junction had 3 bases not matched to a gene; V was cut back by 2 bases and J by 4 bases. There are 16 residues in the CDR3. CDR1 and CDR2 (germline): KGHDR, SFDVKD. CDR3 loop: CATSDSLAGGYNEQFF. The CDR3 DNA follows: TGTGCCACCAGTGATTCCCTAGCGGGGGGTTACAATGAGCAGTTCTTC.

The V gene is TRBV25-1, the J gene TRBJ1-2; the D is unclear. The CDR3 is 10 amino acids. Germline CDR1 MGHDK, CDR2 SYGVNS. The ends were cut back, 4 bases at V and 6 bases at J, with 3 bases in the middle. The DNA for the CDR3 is TGTGCCAGCAGTGGGGATGGCTACACCTTC. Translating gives CASSGDGYTF.

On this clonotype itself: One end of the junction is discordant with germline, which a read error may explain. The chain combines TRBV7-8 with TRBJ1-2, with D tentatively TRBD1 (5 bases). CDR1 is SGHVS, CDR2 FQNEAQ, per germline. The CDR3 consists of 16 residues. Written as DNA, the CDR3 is TGTGCCAGCAGCTTGGCGACAGCAACCAATAACTATGGCTACACATTC. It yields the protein CASSLATATNNYGYTF.

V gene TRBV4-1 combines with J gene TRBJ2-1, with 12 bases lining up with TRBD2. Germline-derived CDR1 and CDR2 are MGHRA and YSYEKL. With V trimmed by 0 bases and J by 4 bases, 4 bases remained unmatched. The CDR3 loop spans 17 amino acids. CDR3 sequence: CASSQDRLAGGYNEQFF. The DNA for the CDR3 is TGCGCCAGCAGCCAAGATCGGCTAGCGGGGGGGTACAATGAGCAGTTCTTC.

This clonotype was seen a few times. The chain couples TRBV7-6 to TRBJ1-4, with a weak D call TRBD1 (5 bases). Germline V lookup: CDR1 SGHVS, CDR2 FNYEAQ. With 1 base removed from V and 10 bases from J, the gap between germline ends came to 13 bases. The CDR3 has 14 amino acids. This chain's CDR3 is CASSLGGSEVKLFF. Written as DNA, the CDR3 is TGTGCCAGCAGCTTAGGGGGCAGTGAGGTAAAACTGTTTTTT. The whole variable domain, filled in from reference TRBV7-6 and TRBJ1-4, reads GAGVSQSPRYKVTKRGQDVALRCDPISGHVSLYWYRQALGQGPEFLTYFNYEAQQDKSGLPNDRFSAERPEGSISTLTIQRTEQRDSAMYRCASSLGGSEVKLFFGSGTQLSVL.

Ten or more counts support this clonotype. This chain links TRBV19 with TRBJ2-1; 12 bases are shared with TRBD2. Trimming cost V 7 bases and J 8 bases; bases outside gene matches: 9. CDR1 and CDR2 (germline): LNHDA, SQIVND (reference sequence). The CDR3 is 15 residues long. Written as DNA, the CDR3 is TGTGCCAGTAAAATCCTAGCGGGGGGGATTGATGAGCAGTTCTTC. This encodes CASKILAGGIDEQFF.

CDR3 residues: CASSQRGAAQETQYF. The CDR3 bases are TGTGCCAGCAGCCAGAGGGGCGCCGCTCAAGAGACCCAGTACTTC. The chain carries TRBV7-6 and TRBJ2-5; either TRBD1 or TRBD2 may supply D (5 bases each). The CDR3 consists of 15 residues. V lost 5 bases to trimming and J lost 2 bases, with 15 bases between them. Germline V CDR1 and CDR2: SGHVS, FNYEAQ.

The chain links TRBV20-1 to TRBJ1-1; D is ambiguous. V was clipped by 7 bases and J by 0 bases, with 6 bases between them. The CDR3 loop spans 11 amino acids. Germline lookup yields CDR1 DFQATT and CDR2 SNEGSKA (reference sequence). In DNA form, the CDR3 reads TGCAGTGGCAGTATGAACACTGAAGCTTTCTTT. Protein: CSGSMNTEAFF.

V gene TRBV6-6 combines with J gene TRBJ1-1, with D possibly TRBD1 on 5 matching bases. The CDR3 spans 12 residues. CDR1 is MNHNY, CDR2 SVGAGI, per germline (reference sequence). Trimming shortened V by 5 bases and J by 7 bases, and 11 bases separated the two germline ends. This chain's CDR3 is CASSPDRLEAFF. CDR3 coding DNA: TGTGCCAGCAGTCCCGACAGACTTGAAGCTTTCTTT.

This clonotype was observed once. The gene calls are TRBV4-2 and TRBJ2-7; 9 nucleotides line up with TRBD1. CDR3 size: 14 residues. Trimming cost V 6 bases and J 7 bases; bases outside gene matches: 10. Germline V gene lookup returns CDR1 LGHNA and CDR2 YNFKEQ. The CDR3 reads CASRIGQGYGEQYF. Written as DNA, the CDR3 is TGTGCCAGCAGAATCGGACAGGGGTACGGGGAGCAGTACTTC.

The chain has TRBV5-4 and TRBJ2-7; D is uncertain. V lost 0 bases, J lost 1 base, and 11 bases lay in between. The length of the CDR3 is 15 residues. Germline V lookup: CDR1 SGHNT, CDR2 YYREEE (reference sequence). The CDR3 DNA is TGTGCCAGCAGCTTGGAGCAGCGACCTTCCTACGAGCAGTACTTC. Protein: CASSLEQRPSYEQYF.

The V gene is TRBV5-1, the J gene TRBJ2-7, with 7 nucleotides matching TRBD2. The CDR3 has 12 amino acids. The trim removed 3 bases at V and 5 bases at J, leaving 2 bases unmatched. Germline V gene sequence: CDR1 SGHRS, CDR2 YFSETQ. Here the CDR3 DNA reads TGCGCCAGCAGCTGGACTAGTAACGAGCAGTACTTC. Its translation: CASSWTSNEQYF.

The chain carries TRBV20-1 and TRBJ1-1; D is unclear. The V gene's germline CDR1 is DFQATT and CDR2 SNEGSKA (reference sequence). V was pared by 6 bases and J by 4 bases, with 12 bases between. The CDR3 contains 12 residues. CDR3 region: CSALLGVTEAFF. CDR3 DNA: TGCAGTGCCCTTCTAGGAGTCACTGAAGCTTTCTTT.

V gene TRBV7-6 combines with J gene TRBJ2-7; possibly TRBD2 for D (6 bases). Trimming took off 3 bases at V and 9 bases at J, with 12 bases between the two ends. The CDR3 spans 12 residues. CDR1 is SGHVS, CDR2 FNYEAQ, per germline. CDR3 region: CASSLGGPSQYF. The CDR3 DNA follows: TGTGCCAGCAGCTTGGGAGGACCGTCGCAGTACTTC.

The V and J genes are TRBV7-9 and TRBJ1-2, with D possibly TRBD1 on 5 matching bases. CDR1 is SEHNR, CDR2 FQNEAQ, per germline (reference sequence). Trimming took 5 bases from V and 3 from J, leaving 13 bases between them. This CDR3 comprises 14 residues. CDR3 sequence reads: CASSPPGRHYGYTF. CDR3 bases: TGTGCCAGCAGCCCACCGGGACGGCACTATGGCTACACCTTC.

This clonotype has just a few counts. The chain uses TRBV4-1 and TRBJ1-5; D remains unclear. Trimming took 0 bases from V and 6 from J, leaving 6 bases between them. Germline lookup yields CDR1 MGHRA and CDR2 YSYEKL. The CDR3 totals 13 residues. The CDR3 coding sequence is TGCGCCAGCAGCCAAGATAGAGCTCAGCCCCAGCATTTT. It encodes CASSQDRAQPQHF.

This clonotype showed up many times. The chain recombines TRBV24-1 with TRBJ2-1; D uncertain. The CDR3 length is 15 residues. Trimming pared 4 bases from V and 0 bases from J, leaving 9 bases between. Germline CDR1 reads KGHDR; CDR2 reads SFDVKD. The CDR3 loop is CATSDPHSSYNEQFF. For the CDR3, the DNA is TGTGCCACCAGTGACCCCCACAGCTCCTACAATGAGCAGTTCTTC.

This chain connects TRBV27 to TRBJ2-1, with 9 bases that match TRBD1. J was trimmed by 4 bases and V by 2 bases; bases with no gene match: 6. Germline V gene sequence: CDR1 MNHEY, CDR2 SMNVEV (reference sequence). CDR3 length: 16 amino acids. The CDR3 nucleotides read TGTGCCAGCAGTTTAGGGACAGGGATTCTTTACAATGAGCAGTTCTTC. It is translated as CASSLGTGILYNEQFF.

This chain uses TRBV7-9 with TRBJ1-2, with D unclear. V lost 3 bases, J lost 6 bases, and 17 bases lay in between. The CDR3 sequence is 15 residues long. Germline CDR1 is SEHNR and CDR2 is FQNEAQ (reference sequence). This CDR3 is CASSFISERADGYTF. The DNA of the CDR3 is TGTGCCAGCAGCTTCATATCGGAGCGGGCTGATGGCTACACCTTC.

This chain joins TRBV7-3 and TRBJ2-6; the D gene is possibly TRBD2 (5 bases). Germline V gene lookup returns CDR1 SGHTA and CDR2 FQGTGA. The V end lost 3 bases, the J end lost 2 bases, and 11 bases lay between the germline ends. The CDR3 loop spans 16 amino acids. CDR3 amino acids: CASSFPPGTGANVLTF. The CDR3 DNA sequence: TGTGCCAGCAGCTTCCCGCCGGGGACTGGGGCCAACGTCCTGACTTTC. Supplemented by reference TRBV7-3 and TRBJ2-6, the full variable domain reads GAGVSQTPSNKVTEKGKYVELRCDPISGHTALYWYRQSLGQGPEFLIYFQGTGAADDSGLPNDRFFAVRPEGSVSTLKIQRTERGDSAVYLCASSFPPGTGANVLTFGAGSRLTVL.

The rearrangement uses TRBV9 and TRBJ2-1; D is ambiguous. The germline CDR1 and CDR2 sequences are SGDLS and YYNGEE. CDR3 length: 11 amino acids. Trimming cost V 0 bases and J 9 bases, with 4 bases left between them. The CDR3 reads CASSVDSEQFF. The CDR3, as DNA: TGTGCCAGCAGCGTAGACTCTGAGCAGTTCTTC.

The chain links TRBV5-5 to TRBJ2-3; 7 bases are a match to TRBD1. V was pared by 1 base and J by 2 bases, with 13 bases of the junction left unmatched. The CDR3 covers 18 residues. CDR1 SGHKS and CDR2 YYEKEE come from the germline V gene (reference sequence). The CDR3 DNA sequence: TGTGCCAGCAGCTTGAGACAGGGAGTCCCAATTATCACAGATACGCAGTATTTT. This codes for CASSLRQGVPIITDTQYF.